The rows below give T cell receptor beta chains drawn from one sample of a study of shared clonotypes between healthy human individuals. The assay was immunoSEQ multiplex PCR, and TCRdb's table has in-frame clones only and misses some. This sample yields roughly 1,000,000 clones, of which around 82% are seen a single time; 0.55% to 0.7% belongs to the top ten. The sequenced sample was memory CD4+ T cells from PBMCs. The origin of the receptors is a young man in good health. Some clones in this sample may be carry-over from other donors' samples. Each CDR3 is given with its conserved first and last residue. Fields, in order: CDR3 DNA, CDR3 protein, V gene, J gene, D gene, clone size. A D gene is named only where the DNA matches it firmly. Clone size is stated in some rows and not others, as once, few, many or a class when expanded.

TGTGCCAGCAGTCGTGGCGGGAGGAGTAATACGCAGTATTTT	CASSRGGRSNTQYF	TRBV5-4	TRBJ2-3	TRBD2	-
TGTGCCAGCAGTTTAGGGACAGGGGGCCCCTACGAGCAGTACTTC	CASSLGTGGPYEQYF	TRBV27	TRBJ2-7	TRBD1	few
TGTGCCAGCAGCGCTCAGGCCCGTTACGAGCAGTACTTC	CASSAQARYEQYF	TRBV2	TRBJ2-7	-	-
TGTGCCAGCAGTCCCACCCCGGTGGACACTGAAGCTTTCTTT	CASSPTPVDTEAFF	TRBV27	TRBJ1-1	-	-
TGTGCCTCGGACGTTGGGACCTCTGGAAACACCATATATTTT	CASDVGTSGNTIYF	TRBV30	TRBJ1-3	-	-
TGTGCCAGCAGCTCGACGGGACAGGGGGAAAAACTGTTTTTT	CASSSTGQGEKLFF	TRBV11-2	TRBJ1-4	TRBD1	-
TGTGCCAGCAGCTTAGTAACAGGGACCAACACTGAAGCTTTCTTT	CASSLVTGTNTEAFF	TRBV7-9	TRBJ1-1	-	-
TGTGCCAGCAGTCGAACCGGGACAGGGTATCAGCCCCAGCATTTT	CASSRTGTGYQPQHF	TRBV6-5	TRBJ1-5	TRBD1	-
TGTGCCACCAGCACCTCCAAAAAATACAATGAGCAGTTCTTC	CATSTSKKYNEQFF	TRBV15	TRBJ2-1	-	many
TGTGCCTGGAGAACTAGCGGTACCTCCAAGACGACCCAGTACTTC	CAWRTSGTSKTTQYF	TRBV30	TRBJ2-5	TRBD2	-
TGTGCCAGTAGTACTCGGGGCCGCCAAGGCACAGATACGCAGTATTTT	CASSTRGRQGTDTQYF	TRBV19	TRBJ2-3	-	once
TGTGCCAGTAGAGATCAGCTGTCAGGGGGGAACAATCAGCCCCAGCATTTT	CASRDQLSGGNNQPQHF	TRBV19	TRBJ1-5	TRBD1	-
TGTGCCAGCAGACAGGGGATACGGACTGAAGCTTTCTTT	CASRQGIRTEAFF	TRBV7-3	TRBJ1-1	TRBD1	few
TGTGCCTGGAGGAGGGCGGGACTTGGCTCGAGTGAGCAGTACTTC	CAWRRAGLGSSEQYF	TRBV30	TRBJ2-7	-	-
TGTGCCAGCAGCTTTAGGGCTTTGACGTCTCCCGGGGAGCTGTTTTTT	CASSFRALTSPGELFF	TRBV7-8	TRBJ2-2	-	-
TGTGCCAGCAGCCGTACTAGCGGGTTTTCCAATGAGCAGTTCTTC	CASSRTSGFSNEQFF	TRBV5-4	TRBJ2-1	TRBD2	-
TGTGCCAGCAGTGAACGCCCCACTAGCGGGAGGACAACGAACACCGGGGAGCTGTTTTTT	CASSERPTSGRTTNTGELFF	TRBV6-1	TRBJ2-2	TRBD2	-
TGCGCCAGCAGCTTAGGGGCAGGAGTTGAATACGAGCAGTACTTC	CASSLGAGVEYEQYF	TRBV5-1	TRBJ2-7	-	-
TGTGCCAGCAGTTCCACTAGCGGGGGCTACGAGCAGTACTTC	CASSSTSGGYEQYF	TRBV27	TRBJ2-7	TRBD2	-
TGTGCCAGCAGCCCAATGGGACCGCCCAGCGTAGAGACCCAGTACTTC	CASSPMGPPSVETQYF	TRBV5-4	TRBJ2-5	-	-
TGTGCCAGTAAGATCCCCGGCTCTGGGGCCAACGTCCTGACTTTC	CASKIPGSGANVLTF	TRBV19	TRBJ2-6	-	-
TGCGCCAGCAGCTCCCGCGGGACAGTCAACTCTGGAAACACCATATATTTT	CASSSRGTVNSGNTIYF	TRBV5-1	TRBJ1-3	TRBD1	-
TGTGCCAGCTCGCCCACCTCATCGCGGGAGGCAGGGCAGTTCTTC	CASSPTSSREAGQFF	TRBV18	TRBJ2-1	TRBD2	-
TGTGCCAGCAGCCAGTCCCCCGGGACCGCAAACTACGAGCAGTACTTC	CASSQSPGTANYEQYF	TRBV4-2	TRBJ2-7	-	-
TGTGCCAGCAGCTTGACGGCGGATGAAAAACTGTTTTTT	CASSLTADEKLFF	TRBV11-2	TRBJ1-4	-	-
TGTGCCAGCAGTGAGGGGGCGCAGACTGAAGCTTTCTTT	CASSEGAQTEAFF	TRBV2	TRBJ1-1	-	-
TGTGCCAGCAGCTTACAGTCAGGGGGCTACGAGCAGTACTTC	CASSLQSGGYEQYF	TRBV7-2	TRBJ2-7	TRBD1	-
TGTGCCAGCAGCCCAGTGGGCAATCAGCCCCAGCATTTT	CASSPVGNQPQHF	TRBV7-9	TRBJ1-5	-	-
TGTGCCAGCAGCCGAGGGAGCGGGAGTCATGAGCAGTTCTTC	CASSRGSGSHEQFF	TRBV11-3	TRBJ2-1	TRBD2	-
TGTGCCAGTAGTCCCGACAGGGCTACCTACAATGAGCAGTTCTTC	CASSPDRATYNEQFF	TRBV19	TRBJ2-1	TRBD1	-
TGCGCCAGCAGCCAACAAGGGTCCGGAGATGGCTACACCTTC	CASSQQGSGDGYTF	TRBV5-1	TRBJ1-2	-	-
TGTGCCAGCAGCTTAACAGCGGTGGGACTAGCGGGAGAGACCCAGTACTTC	CASSLTAVGLAGETQYF	TRBV7-3	TRBJ2-5	TRBD2	-
TGTGCCAGCAGACCGGGCCCCAACACCGGGGAGCTGTTTTTT	CASRPGPNTGELFF	TRBV11-3	TRBJ2-2	-	-
TGTGCCAGCAAAATGGGGGGGATTTACGAGCAGTACTTC	CASKMGGIYEQYF	TRBV2	TRBJ2-7	TRBD2	few
TGTGCCAGCAGCTCAAACCTCCTAGCGGGGAACGGGGAGCTGTTTTTT	CASSSNLLAGNGELFF	TRBV7-2	TRBJ2-2	TRBD2	-
TGCAGCGTCGGTGACAGGGCATCCTACGAGCAGTACTTC	CSVGDRASYEQYF	TRBV29-1	TRBJ2-7	TRBD1	many
TGTGCCAGCAGTGCGGAAGGGATCCACACTGAAGCTTTCTTT	CASSAEGIHTEAFF	TRBV6-4	TRBJ1-1	-	-
TGCGCCAGCAGCTGGGGGACTAACTCAGATACGCAGTATTTT	CASSWGTNSDTQYF	TRBV5-1	TRBJ2-3	TRBD2	-
TGCGCCAGCAGCCAAGCCACTAGGACTAGCGGGGGCTACGAGCAGTACTTC	CASSQATRTSGGYEQYF	TRBV4-1	TRBJ2-7	TRBD2	-
TGTGCCAGCAGCCGATCGAAGAGCTCCTACAATGAGCAGTTCTTC	CASSRSKSSYNEQFF	TRBV7-6	TRBJ2-1	-	-
TGTGCCAGCAAGGAAAAGGGACAGATGAACACTGAAGCTTTCTTT	CASKEKGQMNTEAFF	TRBV2	TRBJ1-1	TRBD1	-
TGCAGCGCTGGACTAGTCAGCAATGAGCAGTTCTTC	CSAGLVSNEQFF	TRBV29-1	TRBJ2-1	TRBD2	-
TGTGCCAGCAGTGAACGGGGACTCAATCAGCCCCAGCATTTT	CASSERGLNQPQHF	TRBV6-1	TRBJ1-5	-	-
TGCGCCAGCAGCCCGGAAGCGCTTAATGAAAAACTGTTTTTT	CASSPEALNEKLFF	TRBV5-1	TRBJ1-4	-	-
TGTGCCAGCAGCTTATTTGGGGGAATCGGCAGGGGTCTCGAAGAGACCCAGTACTTC	CASSLFGGIGRGLEETQYF	TRBV7-9	TRBJ2-5	-	-
TGTGCCAGCAGACTACTTCGAGGGACTAACTATGGCTACACCTTC	CASRLLRGTNYGYTF	TRBV5-6	TRBJ1-2	-	-
TGTGCCAGCAGCCACGGGGGTCGGATTCAGCCCCAGCATTTT	CASSHGGRIQPQHF	TRBV7-9	TRBJ1-5	-	-
TGCGCCAGCAGAAGGACAGGGAACTACGAGCAGTACTTC	CASRRTGNYEQYF	TRBV5-1	TRBJ2-7	TRBD1	once
TGTGCCATCAGTGTTGCGGGCACAGATACGCAGTATTTT	CAISVAGTDTQYF	TRBV10-3	TRBJ2-3	-	-
TGTGCCAGCAGTTACTTCCCGACAGCAACTAATGAAAAACTGTTTTTT	CASSYFPTATNEKLFF	TRBV6-6	TRBJ1-4	-	-
TGTGCCAGCAGAATAGCCAAAAACATTCAGTACTTC	CASRIAKNIQYF	TRBV2	TRBJ2-4	-	-
TGTGCCAGCAGCCGGACCCCCAGGTCGAGTCCCACTGGCACAGATACGCAGTATTTT	CASSRTPRSSPTGTDTQYF	TRBV27	TRBJ2-3	-	-
TGTGCCAGCAGATCGGACGTCCAACAGCCCCAGCATTTT	CASRSDVQQPQHF	TRBV2	TRBJ1-5	-	-
TGTGCCAGCGGACAACTCGTACACACAGATACGCAGTATTTT	CASGQLVHTDTQYF	TRBV28	TRBJ2-3	-	-
TGTGCCAGCAGCTTGGACCGGCGAACAGGAATACAGTCTGGCTACACCTTC	CASSLDRRTGIQSGYTF	TRBV5-6	TRBJ1-2	-	-
TGTGCCAGTAGTAAAGACCCACGCAATCAGCCCCAGCATTTT	CASSKDPRNQPQHF	TRBV19	TRBJ1-5	-	-
TGTGCCAGCAGTCACGCGGGACTAGCGGCGTCCTACGAGCAGTACTTC	CASSHAGLAASYEQYF	TRBV2	TRBJ2-7	TRBD2	-
TGTGCCAGCAGTATCTCTGGGACAGGCTTATACGAGCAGTACTTC	CASSISGTGLYEQYF	TRBV6-6	TRBJ2-7	TRBD1	-
TGTGCCAGCAGCCGACAGCGGGAAAAACTGTTTTTT	CASSRQREKLFF	TRBV7-2	TRBJ1-4	-	-